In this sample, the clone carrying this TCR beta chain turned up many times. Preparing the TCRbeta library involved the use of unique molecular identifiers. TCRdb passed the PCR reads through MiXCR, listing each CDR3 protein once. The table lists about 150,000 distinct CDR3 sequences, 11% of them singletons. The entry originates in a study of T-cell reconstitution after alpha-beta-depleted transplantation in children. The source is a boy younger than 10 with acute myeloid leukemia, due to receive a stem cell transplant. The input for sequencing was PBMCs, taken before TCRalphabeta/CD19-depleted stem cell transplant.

CDR3 nucleotides: TGCGCCAGCAGCCAAGGGCAGGGAGAGGAGCAGTACTTC. Protein sequence: CASSQGQGEEQYF. This chain links TRBV4-1 with TRBJ2-7; D could derive from TRBD1 or TRBD2 (5 bases each). V lost 1 base and J 7 bases, leaving 11 bases between the germline ends. Germline V lookup: CDR1 MGHRA, CDR2 YSYEKL. The CDR3 is made up of 13 amino acids.